The 3 T cell receptor beta chains presented below share a single source sample, sequenced in a study of beta chain features in type 1 diabetes. The authors reverse transcribed all of the isolated RNA, so sequencing captured expressed TCRB transcripts. Sequencing was performed with immunoSEQ multiplex PCR; in TCRdb, only in-frame clones are kept and a portion is missing. The sample includes 130,000 to 150,000 clones, 9% to 9.5% of them seen just once. The sample was central memory CD4+ T cells from blood. The receptors were gathered from a young man in good health.

The DNA for the CDR3 is TGTGCCAGCAGTGGGGACAGGGCGTACTATGGCTACACCTTC. This encodes CASSGDRAYYGYTF. This chain connects TRBV2 to TRBJ1-2; 9 bases are shared with TRBD1. This CDR3 is 14 amino acids long. CDR1 and CDR2 from the germline V gene are SNHLY and FYNNEI. V shed 4 bases, J shed 3 bases, and the junction held 3 bases outside the gene matches.

J is TRBJ1-3 and V is TRBV28, with 8 bases identical to TRBD1. The CDR3 is 15 amino acids. Germline V CDR1 and CDR2: MDHEN, SYDVKM. Trimming cost V 7 bases and J 0 bases; bases outside gene matches: 5. CDR3 protein: CASNPTGDSGNTIYF. As DNA, the CDR3 is TGTGCCAGCAACCCGACAGGGGACTCTGGAAACACCATATATTTT. Supplemented by reference TRBV28 and TRBJ1-3, the full variable domain reads DVKVTQSSRYLVKRTGEKVFLECVQDMDHENMFWYRQDPGLGLRLIYFSYDVKMKEKGDIPEGYSVSREKKERFSLILESASTNQTSMYLCASNPTGDSGNTIYFGEGSWLTVV.

This clone was observed a few times. The chain uses TRBV18 and TRBJ2-7, with 7 bases that match TRBD1. The V gene's germline CDR1 is KGHSH and CDR2 LQKENI. Losses at the gene ends were 3 bases for V and 3 bases for J; bases not matched to a gene: 5. The CDR3 consists of 14 residues. The CDR3 protein is CASSPGTALYEQYF. In DNA form, the CDR3 reads TGTGCCAGCTCACCCGGGACAGCCCTCTACGAGCAGTACTTC.